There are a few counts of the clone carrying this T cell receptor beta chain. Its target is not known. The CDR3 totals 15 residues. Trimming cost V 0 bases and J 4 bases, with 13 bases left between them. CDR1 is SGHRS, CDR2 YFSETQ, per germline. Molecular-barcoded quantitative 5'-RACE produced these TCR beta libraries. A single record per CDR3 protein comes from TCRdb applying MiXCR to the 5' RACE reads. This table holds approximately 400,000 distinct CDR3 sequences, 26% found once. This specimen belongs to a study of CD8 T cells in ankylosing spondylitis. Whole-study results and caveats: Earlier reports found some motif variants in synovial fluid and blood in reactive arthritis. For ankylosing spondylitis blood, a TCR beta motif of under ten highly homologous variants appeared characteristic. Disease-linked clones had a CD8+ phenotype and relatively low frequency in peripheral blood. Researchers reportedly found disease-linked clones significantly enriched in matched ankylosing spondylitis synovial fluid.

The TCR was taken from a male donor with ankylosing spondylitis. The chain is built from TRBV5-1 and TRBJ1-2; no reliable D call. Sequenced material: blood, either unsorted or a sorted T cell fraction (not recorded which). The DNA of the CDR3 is TGCGCCAGCAGCTTGGGAGAGGGTTCGACCTATGGCTACACCTTC. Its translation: CASSLGEGSTYGYTF.